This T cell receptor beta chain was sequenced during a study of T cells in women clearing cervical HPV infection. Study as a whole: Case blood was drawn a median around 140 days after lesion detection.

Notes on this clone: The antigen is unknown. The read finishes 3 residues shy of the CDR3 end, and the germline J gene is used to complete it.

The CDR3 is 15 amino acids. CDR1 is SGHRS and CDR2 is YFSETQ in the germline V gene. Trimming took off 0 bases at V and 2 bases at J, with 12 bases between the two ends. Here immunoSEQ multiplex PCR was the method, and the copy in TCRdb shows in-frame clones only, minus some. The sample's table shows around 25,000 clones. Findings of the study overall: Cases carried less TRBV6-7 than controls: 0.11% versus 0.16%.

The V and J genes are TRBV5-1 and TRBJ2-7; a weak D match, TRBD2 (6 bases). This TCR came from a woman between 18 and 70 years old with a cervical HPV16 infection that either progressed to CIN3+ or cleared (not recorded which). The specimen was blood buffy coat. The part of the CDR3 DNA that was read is TGCGCCAGCAGCTTGGGGGGGGACGCACCCTACGAG. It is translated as CASSLGGDAPYE. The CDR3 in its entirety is CASSLGGDAPYEQYF.